A single sample gave rise to the 8 T cell receptor beta chains below, sequenced in a study of technical replicates of blood from a few donors. Clones were read by immunoSEQ multiplex PCR, and TCRdb kept only the in-frame ones, dropping some. The sample lists under 90,000 clones, approximately 97% occurring once. The sample taken for sequencing was T cells isolated from PBMCs. The receptors were sampled from a human donor in good health.

The rearrangement links TRBV5-4 to TRBJ2-7; D possibly corresponds to TRBD1 (6 bases). Germline V gene lookup returns CDR1 SGHNT and CDR2 YYREEE (reference sequence). The CDR3 consists of 14 residues. Trimming removed 0 bases from V and 6 bases from J, with 13 bases in between. This CDR3 reads CASSLGGPSREQYF. Here the CDR3 DNA reads TGTGCCAGCAGCTTGGGGGGGCCCAGTCGCGAGCAGTACTTC.

The chain joins TRBV4-1 to TRBJ2-1; 9 nucleotides agree with TRBD1. Looked up from germline, CDR1 is MGHRA and CDR2 is YSYEKL. The CDR3 consists of 14 residues. The ends lost 1 base at V and 6 bases at J; junction bases unmatched: 1. CDR3 sequence (DNA): TGCGCCAGCAGCCAAGGACAGGGGGGCAATGAGCAGTTCTTC. This gives the protein CASSQGQGGNEQFF.

The V call is TRBV5-4, the J call TRBJ2-7; 12 positions agree with TRBD2. The CDR3 is 19 amino acids. The V gene's germline CDR1 is SGHNT and CDR2 YYREEE (reference sequence). V was clipped by 4 bases and J by 0 bases; unmatched bases: 14. CDR3 DNA sequence: TGTGCCAGCAGCGAAAGACTAGCGGGAGCCCAAACTATCTCCTACGAGCAGTACTTC. Residues: CASSERLAGAQTISYEQYF.

V usage is TRBV28 and J usage is TRBJ1-2; 7 bases align to TRBD1. J was trimmed by 4 bases and V by 4 bases; bases with no gene match: 9. Germline CDR1 and CDR2: MDHEN and SYDVKM. The length of the CDR3 is 15 residues. The CDR3: CASSSAGTAFYGYTF. CDR3 bases: TGTGCCAGCAGTTCAGCCGGGACAGCTTTCTATGGCTACACCTTC.

The rearrangement links TRBV6-1 to TRBJ2-1, with 9 bases fitting TRBD2. The V gene's germline CDR1 is MNHNS and CDR2 SASEGT. Germline trimming cut 4 bases from V and 6 bases from J; bases unmatched to any gene: 13. The CDR3 has 17 residues. In DNA, the CDR3 is TGTGCCAGCAGTGCCCTGAGACTAGCGGTTTTCATCAATGAGCAGTTCTTC. This gives the protein CASSALRLAVFINEQFF.

The V call is TRBV5-1, the J call TRBJ2-1; possibly TRBD2 for D (6 bases). V was clipped by 0 bases and J by 2 bases, with 9 bases between them. CDR1 and CDR2 (germline): SGHRS, YFSETQ. This CDR3 is built from 15 residues. Written as DNA, the CDR3 is TGCGCCAGCAGCTTGGAGGGACTCCCCTACAATGAGCAGTTCTTC. Translated: CASSLEGLPYNEQFF.

The rearrangement links TRBV5-6 to TRBJ2-1, with 9 bases lining up with TRBD1. This CDR3 has 17 amino acids. The ends lost 4 bases at V and 8 bases at J; junction bases unmatched: 16. In germline, CDR1 is SGHDT, CDR2 YYEEEE. CDR3 coding DNA: TGTGCCAGCAGCCGTACGCTAGGGACAGGGACTCCCGATGAGCAGTTCTTC. It encodes CASSRTLGTGTPDEQFF.

The V gene is TRBV19, the J gene TRBJ2-5; possible D gene TRBD2, 5 bases. Trimming pared 1 base from V and 5 bases from J, leaving 29 bases between. CDR1 and CDR2 from the germline V gene are LNHDA and SQIVND (reference sequence). CDR3 length: 20 residues. The CDR3 region has the DNA TGTGCCAGTAGTATAGGTCTGGTGAGCGGAAAAGGAACTGTTAGGGAGACCCAGTACTTC. Translating gives CASSIGLVSGKGTVRETQYF.